This T cell receptor (beta chain) was sequenced in a study of T cell responses to AZD1222 COVID-19 vaccine. Details on this clone: The antigen remains unidentified.

Profiled with immunoSEQ multiplex PCR; TCRdb holds only in-frame clones, not every one. This repertoire shows 94,000 or so clones, 89% found once; its top ten account for 1.6%. Study-wide points: Across the whole spike, CD4 TCRs peaked at regions 160-218 and 743-854.

The receptor comes from an adult in good health. This specimen was peripheral blood, taken on day 0 of AZD1222 vaccination.

CDR3 in amino acids: CASSLQGEKLFF. The CDR3 DNA reads as TGTGCCAGCAGTTTACAGGGCGAAAAACTGTTTTTT. V and J are TRBV27 and TRBJ1-4, with D maybe TRBD1 (5 bases). The CDR3 is 12 residues long. V lost 2 bases and J 8 bases, leaving 6 bases between the germline ends. CDR1 is MNHEY, CDR2 SMNVEV, per germline (reference sequence). Looking up the rest from reference TRBV27 and TRBJ1-4 gives the full variable domain: EAQVTQNPRYLITVTGKKLTVTCSQNMNHEYMSWYRQDPGLGLRQIYYSMNVEVTDKGDVPEGYKVSRKEKRNFPLILESPSPNQTSLYFCASSLQGEKLFFGSGTQLSVL.